This is a list of T cell receptor beta chains from one sample in a study of blood T cell repertoires in COVID-19. TCRdb's copy holds only in-frame clones and misses some; the assay was immunoSEQ multiplex PCR. The data hold some 320,000 clones, with approximately 87% observed a single time. Sample: peripheral blood. Receptor source: a woman between 45 and 65 years old who had recovered from COVID-19. Each CDR3 is given with its conserved first and last residue. Each record gives: V gene, J gene, D gene, clone size, CDR3 DNA, CDR3 protein. D genes are given only for firm matches. The size field is filled for only some rows; it gives once, few, many or a size class.

TRBV2,TRBJ1-2,NA,NA,TGTGCCAGCAGCGGTACCCTCCGGGAGGGAGGGTATGGCTACACCTTC,CASSGTLREGGYGYTF
TRBV9,TRBJ1-4,TRBD1,once,TGTGCCAGCAGCGTAGAGAGGGGGCCTAATGAAAAACTGTTTTTT,CASSVERGPNEKLFF
TRBV10-3,TRBJ2-5,NA,NA,TGTGCCATCAGTGATAGGGTCGGGGGGACCCAGTACTTC,CAISDRVGGTQYF
TRBV27,TRBJ1-5,NA,NA,TGTGCCAGTCGCCGGGACACGGGTCAGCCCCAGCATTTT,CASRRDTGQPQHF
TRBV4-2,TRBJ1-4,NA,NA,TGTGCCAGCAGCCAAGATCTTCGCCCCCATTCGGGAAAACTGTTTTTT,CASSQDLRPHSGKLFF
TRBV9,TRBJ2-5,TRBD2,NA,TGTGCCAGCAGCGTAGCGCTAGCGGGAGGGTCGGAGACCCAGTACTTC,CASSVALAGGSETQYF
TRBV27,TRBJ2-1,NA,NA,TGTGCCAGCAGTTTGTCCCCATACAATGAGCAGTTCTTC,CASSLSPYNEQFF
TRBV6-6,TRBJ2-2,NA,NA,TGTGCCAGCAGACGGGGGGAGCTGTTTTTT,CASRRGELFF
TRBV30,TRBJ2-5,NA,NA,TGTGCCTGGAGTGTAGGGAGTTCGACCCAGTACTTC,CAWSVGSSTQYF
TRBV27,TRBJ2-3,TRBD1,NA,TGTGCCAGCAGTCCCTGGGACAGATACACAGATACGCAGTATTTT,CASSPWDRYTDTQYF
TRBV30,TRBJ1-2,TRBD1,NA,TGTGCCTGGAGTGCTACAGGGGTCTATGGCTACACCTTC,CAWSATGVYGYTF
TRBV14,TRBJ2-3,TRBD2,NA,TGTGCCAGCAGCCAAGATCGGACTAGCGGGTATACAGATACGCAGTATTTT,CASSQDRTSGYTDTQYF
TRBV2,TRBJ1-5,TRBD1,few,TGTGCCAGCAGGATACAGGGGCAGGGACAGCCCCAGCATTTT,CASRIQGQGQPQHF
TRBV5-1,TRBJ2-1,NA,NA,TGCGCCAGCAGCTTGGGTCGGGGGAACTACAATGAGCAGTTCTTC,CASSLGRGNYNEQFF
TRBV3-1/TRBV3-2,TRBJ2-7,TRBD1,NA,TGTGCCAGCAGCCAAGGCCCCGGACAGGCAAGCTACGAGCAGTACTTC,CASSQGPGQASYEQYF
TRBV6-2/TRBV6-3,TRBJ1-2,NA,NA,TGTGCCAGCAGTGCGACAGGCTGGGGCTACACCTTC,CASSATGWGYTF
TRBV7-3,TRBJ1-1,NA,NA,TGTGCCAGCAGCTCGAGTATGAACACTGAAGCTTTCTTT,CASSSSMNTEAFF
TRBV27,TRBJ2-1,NA,NA,TGTGCCAGCAGTTTATCCCCAACGGACAGAAACAAACTCTTC,CASSLSPTDRNKLF
TRBV4-3,TRBJ2-6,TRBD1,NA,TGCGCCAGCAGCCAACGGACAGGTCCCTTGACTGGGGCCAACGTCCTGACTTTC,CASSQRTGPLTGANVLTF
TRBV4-1,TRBJ1-1,TRBD1,NA,TGCGCCAGCAGCCCCGGACAGGGAGTGAACACTGAAGCTTTCTTT,CASSPGQGVNTEAFF